This T cell receptor beta chain was identified during a study of cytomegalovirus exposure and HLA in healthy donors. Points from the study as a whole: Most of the TCR beta V segments (in an earlier analysis) were productive either about 87% or about 30% of the time.

A note on this clone: What it binds is not known.

Primers for the PCR totalled 60 Vbeta and 13 Jbeta. The table came from immunoSEQ multiplex PCR; TCRdb's copy has only in-frame clones and leaves some out. The sample holds approximately 180,000 clones, about four fifths seen once. Deletions cut 3 bases from V and 2 bases from J, with 6 bases between. The CDR3 is 13 amino acids. Per the germline V gene, CDR1 is LNHNV and CDR2 is YYDKDF (reference sequence). This clonotype originated in a girl aged 5-17 years in good health and CMV-seropositive. The sequencing input was PBMCs. The V and J genes are TRBV15 and TRBJ2-3, with a possible D match to TRBD2 (5 bases). The CDR3 reads CATSSRDTDTQYF. The CDR3 nucleotides read TGTGCCACCAGCAGCCGGGACACAGATACGCAGTATTTT.